A single TCR beta chain is shown here with its context. This record belongs to a study of graft-versus-host responses after intestinal transplantation. Study in general: Transplant recipients had multivisceral, liver-intestinal, or isolated intestinal grafts.

Method: immunoSEQ multiplex PCR; TCRdb's copy keeps in-frame clones and lacks some. There are under 80,000 clones in the sample; around 92% occur only once, and 0.55% to 0.8% lies in the top ten. The sequence derives from a human patient who received an intestinal transplant, so some T cells may come from the graft donor. Sequencing was performed on PBMCs, taken 98 days after intestinal transplantation.

For the CDR3, the DNA is TGTGCCAGCAGTTACGAAGGCGGCACCTACAATGAGCAGTTCTTC. Translating gives CASSYEGGTYNEQFF. This rearrangement joins TRBV6-5 to TRBJ2-1; D gene uncertain. The germline gives CDR1 MNHEY, CDR2 SVGAGI. The CDR3 covers 15 residues. Trimming left V 2 bases short and J 2 bases short, with 10 bases between.